This T cell receptor beta chain appears in the sequencing data of a study of shared clonotypes between healthy human individuals. Findings and caveats of the study: The study found lower generation probabilities in non-shared clonotypes than in those shared by all four donors.

The assay was immunoSEQ multiplex PCR, and TCRdb's table has in-frame clones only and misses some. The data show about 2.3 million clones, roughly 93% seen once. Regarding this clone: Antigen: not known.

In germline, CDR1 is MNHNS, CDR2 SASEGT. The length of the CDR3 is 15 residues. Trimming cost V 0 bases and J 7 bases; bases outside gene matches: 5. The receptor comes from a man younger than 35 in good health. Some clones in this sample may be carry-over from other donors' samples. Sequenced material: naive CD4+ T cells from PBMCs. This sample's subset: CD45RA+ positively selected. The J gene is TRBJ1-5, the V gene TRBV6-1, with TRBD1 matching 8 bases. The CDR3 loop reads CASSEADRVWQPQHF. CDR3 nucleotide sequence: TGTGCCAGCAGTGAAGCGGACAGGGTTTGGCAGCCCCAGCATTTT.